The 23 T cell receptor beta chains below all came from one sample that was sequenced in a study of OX40 agonist ivuxolimab in advanced cancers. Assay used: immunoSEQ multiplex PCR; TCRdb lists only in-frame clones, some missing. The sample has approximately 15,000 clones, roughly 82% seen once. The sample consisted of CD4+ or CD8+ T cells sorted from blood, taken in a trial of the OX40 agonist ivuxolimab. The receptors were sampled from an adult with an advanced solid tumor such as melanoma, head and neck, liver or kidney cancer.

The rearrangement links TRBV4-1 to TRBJ1-1, with D unresolved. V was clipped by 2 bases and J by 1 base, with 2 bases between them. Germline lookup yields CDR1 MGHRA and CDR2 YSYEKL. This CDR3 region has 12 residues. The CDR3 protein is CASSQPNTEAFF. Written as DNA, the CDR3 is TGCGCCAGCAGCCAACCGAACACTGAAGCTTTCTTT.

The chain joins TRBV5-6 to TRBJ2-2, with no clear D. Germline CDR1 is SGHDT and CDR2 is YYEEEE. This CDR3 has 13 amino acids. V lost 0 bases and J 6 bases, leaving 6 bases between the germline ends. Here the CDR3 DNA reads TGTGCCAGCAGCTTGGAATGGTCCGGGGAGCTGTTTTTT. This gives the protein CASSLEWSGELFF.

The chain joins TRBV20-1 to TRBJ2-1; D remains ambiguous. This CDR3 region has 11 residues. In germline, CDR1 is DFQATT, CDR2 SNEGSKA (reference sequence). The V end lost 6 bases, the J end lost 6 bases, and 9 bases lay between the germline ends. Written as DNA, the CDR3 is TGCAGTGCCGGGTGGGGCAATGAGCAGTTCTTC. It specifies CSAGWGNEQFF.

The V call is TRBV5-6, the J call TRBJ2-7, with D possibly called TRBD1 or TRBD2 (5 bases each). The CDR3 covers 15 residues. Trimming cost V 4 bases and J 3 bases, with 17 bases left between them. Germline CDR1 and CDR2: SGHDT and YYEEEE. The CDR3 DNA reads TGTGCCAGCAGCCCGGGACGTCAGATCCTCTACGAGCAGTACTTC. It yields the protein CASSPGRQILYEQYF. The full variable domain, completed using reference TRBV5-6 and TRBJ2-7, is DAGVTQSPTHLIKTRGQQVTLRCSPKSGHDTVSWYQQALGQGPQFIFQYYEEEERQRGNFPDRFSGHQFPNYSSELNVNALLLGDSALYLCASSPGRQILYEQYFGPGTRLTVT.

The V and J genes are TRBV9 and TRBJ2-1, with D unclear. The CDR3 is 12 residues long. The germline gives CDR1 SGDLS, CDR2 YYNGEE. Trimming pared 4 bases from V and 12 bases from J, leaving 14 bases between. The CDR3 is CASSSEGIRQFF. DNA for the CDR3: TGTGCCAGCAGCTCCGAAGGGATAAGGCAGTTCTTC.

The chain carries TRBV27 and TRBJ2-7; D gene uncertain. From germline, CDR1 is MNHEY and CDR2 SMNVEV (reference sequence). Trimming left V 4 bases short and J 2 bases short, with 15 bases between. The CDR3 is made up of 15 amino acids. The CDR3 loop is CASSSTSLGPYEQYF. The CDR3 DNA reads TGTGCCAGCAGTTCGACCTCGTTAGGGCCCTACGAGCAGTACTTC.

The V and J genes are TRBV19 and TRBJ2-3; TRBD1 aligns across 8 bases. J was trimmed by 2 bases and V by 6 bases; bases with no gene match: 4. The CDR3 has 14 amino acids. Per germline, CDR1 LNHDA and CDR2 SQIVND (reference sequence). DNA of the CDR3: TGTGCCAGTAGCTCGACAGGGGACACAGATACGCAGTATTTT. Translation: CASSSTGDTDTQYF.

The chain has TRBV11-2 and TRBJ2-1, with no clear D. The CDR3 has 11 residues. Trimming pared 6 bases from V and 4 bases from J, leaving 4 bases between. Germline V lookup: CDR1 SGHAT, CDR2 FQNNGV. CDR3 DNA: TGTGCCAGCAGGGATTACAATGAGCAGTTCTTC. Its translation: CASRDYNEQFF.

V and J are TRBV13 and TRBJ1-1; 8 nucleotides match TRBD1. CDR3 length: 14 residues. The V gene's germline CDR1 is PRHDT and CDR2 FYEKMQ (reference sequence). The V and J ends lost 4 bases and 5 bases, in that order; junction bases with no gene match: 6. This CDR3 is CASSSGQGGTEAFF. CDR3 sequence (DNA): TGTGCCAGCAGCTCCGGACAGGGCGGAACTGAAGCTTTCTTT. Full variable domain (missing parts from reference TRBV13 and TRBJ1-1): AAGVIQSPRHLIKEKRETATLKCYPIPRHDTVYWYQQGPGQDPQFLISFYEKMQSDKGSIPDRFSAQQFSDYHSELNMSSLELGDSALYFCASSSGQGGTEAFFGQGTRLTVV.

The J gene is TRBJ2-1, the V gene TRBV15, with 8 positions matching TRBD2. Germline V CDR1 and CDR2: LNHNV, YYDKDF (reference sequence). Trimming at V came to 1 base and at J to 2 bases, leaving 4 bases not matched to a gene. The CDR3 totals 16 residues. CDR3 loop: CATSRVAGGTYNEQFF. The CDR3 nucleotides are TGTGCCACCAGCAGAGTGGCGGGAGGTACCTACAATGAGCAGTTCTTC.

This chain uses TRBV5-4 with TRBJ1-3; no clear D gene. Trimming cost V 2 bases and J 0 bases, with 9 bases left between them. Per the germline V gene, CDR1 is SGHNT and CDR2 is YYREEE (reference sequence). The CDR3 sequence is 15 residues long. The DNA of the CDR3 is TGTGCCAGCAGCTTAGAACCTGCCTCTGGAAACACCATATATTTT. It specifies CASSLEPASGNTIYF.

The chain couples TRBV13 to TRBJ2-7, with 7 bases lining up with TRBD2. The CDR3 has 15 amino acids. Unmatched junction bases numbered 7, after V lost 2 bases and J lost 3 bases. The germline gives CDR1 PRHDT, CDR2 FYEKMQ (reference sequence). Here the CDR3 reads CASSLMVAGHYEQYF. CDR3 sequence (DNA): TGTGCCAGCAGCTTAATGGTAGCGGGCCACTACGAGCAGTACTTC.

V usage is TRBV4-2 and J usage is TRBJ2-1; 7 nucleotides match TRBD2. This CDR3 has 15 residues. Germline-derived CDR1 and CDR2 are LGHNA and YNFKEQ. With V trimmed by 4 bases and J by 7 bases, 10 bases remained unmatched. Here the CDR3 reads CASSPFILAENEQFF. CDR3 DNA sequence: TGTGCCAGCAGCCCCTTTATTCTAGCGGAGAATGAGCAGTTCTTC.

This clone was seen once. This chain connects TRBV5-6 to TRBJ1-1; tentatively, D is TRBD1 (6 bases). Germline V gene sequence: CDR1 SGHDT, CDR2 YYEEEE. The length of the CDR3 is 15 residues. Trimming left V 2 bases short and J 2 bases short, with 13 bases between. CDR3 coding DNA: TGTGCCAGCAGCTTCCCGGGACACCTAAACACTGAAGCTTTCTTT. Translated: CASSFPGHLNTEAFF.

To note about this clone: At the DNA level, this CDR3 is encoded by other sequences in the same sample as well. The rearrangement links TRBV5-6 to TRBJ2-2; D remains ambiguous. The germline V gene encodes CDR1 SGHDT and CDR2 YYEEEE. CDR3 length: 17 amino acids. The V gene lost 2 bases and the J gene lost 5 bases, with 19 bases spanning the gap. The CDR3 DNA sequence: TGTGCCAGCAGCTTCGGTAGGGCGGCCAGTATAACCGGGGAGCTGTTTTTT. The encoded protein is CASSFGRAASITGELFF.

This clone was counted a single time. CDR3 sequence: CASSYSHSNQPQHF. The CDR3 DNA reads TGTGCCAGCAGTTACTCGCACAGCAATCAGCCCCAGCATTTT. The V and J genes are TRBV6-5 and TRBJ1-5; no definite D call. CDR3 length: 14 residues. From germline, CDR1 is MNHEY and CDR2 SVGAGI. Trimming took 0 bases from V and 1 from J, leaving 4 bases between them.

V gene TRBV25-1 combines with J gene TRBJ2-7; TRBD2 is a possible D gene (5 bases). Germline CDR1 and CDR2: MGHDK and SYGVNS. The CDR3 totals 13 residues. With 1 base removed from V and 1 base from J, the gap between germline ends came to 5 bases. As DNA, the CDR3 is TGTGCCAGCAGTGAATCGGGGTCCTACGAGCAGTACTTC. Translating it yields CASSESGSYEQYF.

This clone appeared once. The chain recombines TRBV18 with TRBJ2-1; D perhaps matches TRBD2 (5 bases). This CDR3 is 14 amino acids long. V was cut by 3 bases and J by 6 bases, with 12 bases left in between. Looked up from germline, CDR1 is KGHSH and CDR2 is LQKENI. The CDR3 is CASSPPVGSNEQFF. CDR3 sequence (DNA): TGTGCCAGCTCACCCCCTGTTGGGAGCAATGAGCAGTTCTTC.

This clone was picked up one time. The chain couples TRBV11-2 to TRBJ2-1; TRBD2 aligns across 10 bases. Trimming took 5 bases from V and 8 from J; bases not matched to a gene: 9. In germline, CDR1 is SGHAT, CDR2 FQNNGV. The CDR3 runs 15 residues. The CDR3 sequence: CASSQEAGGPDEQFF. The DNA of the CDR3 is TGTGCCAGCAGCCAAGAAGCGGGGGGGCCGGATGAGCAGTTCTTC.

J is TRBJ2-7 and V is TRBV21-1. TRBV21-1 represents a pseudogene. This CDR3 spans 16 amino acids. The CDR3 reads CASSKGRDGRSYEQYF. Written as DNA, the CDR3 is TGTGCCAGCAGCAAAGGAAGGGACGGGCGCTCCTACGAGCAGTACTTC.

The rearrangement uses TRBV4-3 and TRBJ2-2; D possibly corresponds to TRBD2 (5 bases). Germline V CDR1 and CDR2: LGHNA, YSLEER. The V end was cut by 2 bases, the J end by 2 bases, with 9 bases between. The CDR3 length is 15 residues. The CDR3 is CASSQLADNTGELFF. In nucleotides, the CDR3 is TGCGCCAGCAGCCAACTAGCAGATAACACCGGGGAGCTGTTTTTT.

The chain carries TRBV7-9 and TRBJ2-1, with a weak D call TRBD1 (6 bases). V was cut by 2 bases and J by 12 bases, with 26 bases left in between. Per the germline V gene, CDR1 is SEHNR and CDR2 is FQNEAQ (reference sequence). The CDR3 runs 17 residues. In DNA form, the CDR3 reads TGTGCCAGCAGCTTACAGGGGTGGCGGCTCCAGACAGTGGGGCAGTTCTTC. Its translation is CASSLQGWRLQTVGQFF.

The V and J genes are TRBV19 and TRBJ1-2; TRBD1 might be the D (6 bases). The germline gives CDR1 LNHDA, CDR2 SQIVND (reference sequence). The ends were cut back, 2 bases at V and 5 bases at J, with 15 bases in the middle. This CDR3 has 15 amino acids. As DNA, the CDR3 is TGTGCCAGTAGTATAAATGAAGGGACATCTTATGGCTACACCTTC. Translated, it gives CASSINEGTSYGYTF. Based on the CDR3 plus reference TRBV19 and TRBJ1-2, the full variable domain is DGGITQSPKYLFRKEGQNVTLSCEQNLNHDAMYWYRQDPGQGLRLIYYSQIVNDFQKGDIAEGYSVSREKKESFPLTVTSAQKNPTAFYLCASSINEGTSYGYTFGSGTRLTVV.